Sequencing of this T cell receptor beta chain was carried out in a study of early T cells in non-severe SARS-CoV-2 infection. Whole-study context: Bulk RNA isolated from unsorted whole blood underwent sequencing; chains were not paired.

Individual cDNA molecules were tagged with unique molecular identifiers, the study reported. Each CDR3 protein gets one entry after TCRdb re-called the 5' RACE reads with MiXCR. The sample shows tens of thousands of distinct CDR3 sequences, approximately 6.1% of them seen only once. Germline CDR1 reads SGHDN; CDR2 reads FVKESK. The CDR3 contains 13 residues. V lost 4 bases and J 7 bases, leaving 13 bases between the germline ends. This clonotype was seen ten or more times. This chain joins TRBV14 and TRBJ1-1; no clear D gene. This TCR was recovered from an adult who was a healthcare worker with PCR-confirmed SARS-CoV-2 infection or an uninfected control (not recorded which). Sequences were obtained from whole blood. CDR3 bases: TGTGCCAGCAGCCCCGTCCCAACTCTTGAAGCTTTCTTT. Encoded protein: CASSPVPTLEAFF.